Following are 16 T cell receptor beta chains from one sample sequenced in a study of blood T cell repertoires in COVID-19. TCRdb's copy holds only in-frame clones and misses some; the assay was immunoSEQ multiplex PCR. Altogether tens of thousands of clones are present, more than 65% being singletons, with the ten largest covering 12%. The sequenced sample was peripheral blood. The receptors derive from a man at least 80 years old with acute or convalescent COVID-19.

This chain joins TRBV12-5 and TRBJ1-4, with D possibly TRBD1 on 6 matching bases. The V gene lost 6 bases and the J gene lost 7 bases, with 15 bases spanning the gap. The CDR3 length is 14 residues. The germline gives CDR1 LGHNT, CDR2 FRNRAP. CDR3 bases: TGTGCTAGTGGATCGCCGGGGGGCCTTGAAAAACTGTTTTTT. This sequence encodes CASGSPGGLEKLFF. The whole variable domain, remainder taken from reference TRBV12-5 and TRBJ1-4, is DARVTQTPRHKVTEMGQEVTMRCQPILGHNTVFWYRQTMMQGLELLAYFRNRAPLDDSGMPKDRFSAEMPDATLATLKIQPSEPRDSAVYFCASGSPGGLEKLFFGSGTQLSVL.

J is TRBJ1-2 and V is TRBV6-5; 9 bases are shared with TRBD1. J gave up 7 bases and V 8 bases, and 11 bases lay outside the gene matches. This CDR3 has 14 amino acids. CDR1 is MNHEY and CDR2 is SVGAGI in the germline V gene. The CDR3 sequence is CASLSGGTGTGYTF. In DNA form, the CDR3 reads TGTGCCAGCCTCTCCGGAGGGACAGGGACTGGCTACACCTTC.

J is TRBJ1-1 and V is TRBV5-1, with D maybe TRBD1 (6 bases). The CDR3 contains 17 residues. Germline V gives CDR1 SGHRS, CDR2 YFSETQ. V lost 5 bases, J lost 1 base, and 21 bases lay in between. Here the CDR3 reads CASRSGALLGGNTEAFF. CDR3 coding DNA: TGCGCCAGCAGGTCAGGAGCCCTTCTAGGGGGGAACACTGAAGCTTTCTTT.

The chain carries TRBV5-6 and TRBJ1-1; D is possibly TRBD1 (5 bases). There are 15 residues in the CDR3. Trimming removed 0 bases at V and 4 bases at J, with 13 bases between. The V gene's germline CDR1 is SGHDT and CDR2 YYEEEE. This chain's CDR3 is CASSLVNRRGTEAFF. The CDR3, as DNA: TGTGCCAGCAGCTTGGTCAACAGGAGGGGCACTGAAGCTTTCTTT.

On this clone itself: Other DNA sequences in the same sample also yield this CDR3. This chain joins TRBV4-2 and TRBJ1-2, with D perhaps matching TRBD1 (6 bases). The CDR3 runs to 13 residues. Germline CDR1 is LGHNA and CDR2 is YNFKEQ. Trimming stripped 0 bases from V and 7 bases from J, with 9 bases between. CDR3 protein: CASSQDLGGGYTF. The CDR3 DNA sequence: TGTGCCAGCAGCCAAGATTTAGGGGGTGGCTACACCTTC.

The chain has TRBV27 and TRBJ2-7, with TRBD1 identical over 9 bases. The junction had 6 bases not matched to a gene; V was cut back by 2 bases and J by 4 bases. The CDR3 is 15 residues long. Germline V lookup: CDR1 MNHEY, CDR2 SMNVEV (reference sequence). As DNA, the CDR3 is TGTGCCAGCAGTTTAACGGGACAGGGCTTATACGAGCAGTACTTC. It yields the protein CASSLTGQGLYEQYF.

The V call is TRBV5-4, the J call TRBJ2-3; TRBD2 matches 13 bases. V lost 0 bases, J lost 5 bases, and 6 bases stayed unmatched. Germline V CDR1 and CDR2: SGHNT, YYREEE (reference sequence). This CDR3 spans 17 amino acids. CDR3 DNA sequence: TGTGCCAGCAGCTTGGGAGGACTAGCGGGGGACCTAGATACGCAGTATTTT. Translating it yields CASSLGGLAGDLDTQYF.

The chain has TRBV6-5 and TRBJ1-4; weak D call: TRBD1 (5 bases). Germline CDR1 is MNHEY and CDR2 is SVGAGI. Deletions cut 6 bases from V and 8 bases from J, with 16 bases between. There are 14 residues in the CDR3. The CDR3 sequence: CASSNGGFDEKLFF. CDR3 sequence (DNA): TGTGCCAGCAGCAACGGGGGGTTCGACGAAAAACTGTTTTTT.

The table lists this clone with a few counts. The rearrangement joins TRBV6-5 to TRBJ1-1; no clear D gene. The CDR3 is 11 amino acids. The germline gives CDR1 MNHEY, CDR2 SVGAGI. Trimming shortened V by 7 bases and J by 5 bases, and 8 bases separated the two germline ends. CDR3: CASTRLTEAFF. In DNA form, the CDR3 reads TGTGCCAGCACCCGGTTGACTGAAGCTTTCTTT.

V is TRBV19 and J is TRBJ1-3, with D maybe TRBD1 (5 bases). The CDR3 length is 18 residues. Germline loops: CDR1 LNHDA, CDR2 SQIVND (reference sequence). Trimming cost V 5 bases and J 0 bases, with 20 bases left between them. CDR3 residues: CASSPGGVPGTSGNTIYF. CDR3 nucleotide sequence: TGTGCCAGTAGTCCTGGGGGGGTTCCCGGGACCTCTGGAAACACCATATATTTT.

The V call is TRBV12-5, the J call TRBJ2-7; D unresolved. The CDR3 is made up of 11 amino acids. V was shortened by 3 bases and J by 5 bases, with 5 bases between the two germline ends. CDR1 is LGHNT, CDR2 FRNRAP, per germline. CDR3 bases: TGTGCTAGTGGTTTCGTCGACGAGCAGTACTTC. Amino acids: CASGFVDEQYF.

The rearrangement uses TRBV19 and TRBJ1-5; D uncertain. This CDR3 has 13 amino acids. V was trimmed by 7 bases and J by 9 bases, leaving 16 bases between them. In germline, CDR1 is LNHDA, CDR2 SQIVND (reference sequence). In DNA form, the CDR3 reads TGTGCCAGTAATATCAAACCTGGAGGGCCCCAGCATTTT. As protein: CASNIKPGGPQHF.

The V and J genes are TRBV2 and TRBJ1-6, with 10 bases that match TRBD1. J gave up 10 bases and V 6 bases, and 12 bases lay outside the gene matches. Germline CDR1 is SNHLY and CDR2 is FYNNEI. This CDR3 has 16 residues. The CDR3 protein is CASRPGTGEGGSPLHF. CDR3 DNA sequence: TGTGCCAGCAGACCCGGGACAGGGGAAGGAGGCTCACCCCTCCACTTT.

The chain couples TRBV5-6 to TRBJ1-5, with a weak D call TRBD1 (6 bases). Germline V lookup: CDR1 SGHDT, CDR2 YYEEEE. The V gene lost 4 bases and the J gene lost 2 bases, with 19 bases spanning the gap. The CDR3 loop spans 17 amino acids. The CDR3 DNA follows: TGTGCCAGCAGCCGGGACAACCAGGGAGGGGGCAATCAGCCCCAGCATTTT. This gives the protein CASSRDNQGGGNQPQHF.

The CDR3 DNA reads TGTGCCAGCAGTGATCCAGTAGGTAGGACAGCCGCTTTCTTT. Amino acid sequence: CASSDPVGRTAAFF. The genes are TRBV25-1 and TRBJ1-1; TRBD1 is a possible D gene (6 bases). CDR1 is MGHDK, CDR2 SYGVNS, per germline. This CDR3 has 14 residues. V was shortened by 3 bases and J by 11 bases, with 19 bases between the two germline ends.

In its sample, this clone was seen a few times. This chain joins TRBV2 and TRBJ1-6, with TRBD1 matching 7 bases. This CDR3 contains 16 residues. The trim removed 4 bases at V and 9 bases at J, leaving 12 bases unmatched. Germline CDR1 and CDR2: SNHLY and FYNNEI. CDR3 coding DNA: TGTGCCAGCAGTGGAAGAGACAGGGTCATGAGTTCACCCCTCCACTTT. It specifies CASSGRDRVMSSPLHF.